These 29 T cell receptor beta chains came from one sample sequenced in a study of blood T cell repertoires in COVID-19. Libraries were prepared by immunoSEQ multiplex PCR; TCRdb keeps only in-frame clonotypes and omits some of them. The table has some 89,000 clones, 90% seen once; the top ten hold about 1.8%. The sequenced sample was peripheral blood. The receptors were gathered from a man aged 55 to 70 with acute or convalescent COVID-19.

The V gene is TRBV2, the J gene TRBJ1-5; 7 nucleotides match TRBD1. V trimming: 6 bases; J trimming: 4 bases; junction bases outside the gene matches: 9. Germline-derived CDR1 and CDR2 are SNHLY and FYNNEI. This CDR3 is built from 15 residues. In DNA form, the CDR3 reads TGTGCCAGCAGGACCACAGGGGAATCAAATCAGCCCCAGCATTTT. This sequence encodes CASRTTGESNQPQHF.

J is TRBJ1-2 and V is TRBV2, with TRBD1 matching 10 bases. Germline CDR1 SNHLY, CDR2 FYNNEI. The CDR3 totals 14 residues. V lost 4 bases and J lost 7; bases outside the gene matches: 6. For the CDR3, the DNA is TGTGCCAGCAGTGGAGGACAGGGGGTCCTTGGCTACACCTTC. It yields the protein CASSGGQGVLGYTF.

The chain recombines TRBV19 with TRBJ1-1, with D hard to call. Trimming took 0 bases from V and 6 from J, leaving 8 bases between them. Germline lookup yields CDR1 LNHDA and CDR2 SQIVND (reference sequence). The CDR3 runs 13 residues. The CDR3 sequence: CASSIEAEAEAFF. The DNA of the CDR3 is TGTGCCAGTAGTATAGAGGCAGAGGCTGAAGCTTTCTTT.

The chain joins TRBV30 to TRBJ1-2, with D unresolved. The germline V gene encodes CDR1 GTSNPN and CDR2 SVGIG (reference sequence). V lost 5 bases and J 0 bases, leaving 13 bases between the germline ends. This CDR3 is 14 amino acids long. CDR3 amino acids: CAWDRGASNYGYTF. The CDR3, as DNA: TGTGCCTGGGACCGGGGTGCTTCTAACTATGGCTACACCTTC.

The chain joins TRBV7-2 to TRBJ2-6; TRBD1 is a possible D gene (5 bases). The ends were cut back, 4 bases at V and 2 bases at J, with 9 bases in the middle. CDR1 is SGHTA, CDR2 FQGNSA, per germline. CDR3 length: 15 amino acids. CDR3 sequence (DNA): TGTGCCAGCAGCTACCAGGGTCCTGGGGCCAACGTCCTGACTTTC. This translates into CASSYQGPGANVLTF. Combining the CDR3 with reference TRBV7-2 and TRBJ2-6 gives the whole variable domain GAGVSQSPSNKVTEKGKDVELRCDPISGHTALYWYRQSLGQGLEFLIYFQGNSAPDKSGLPSDRFSAERTGGSVSTLTIQRTQQEDSAVYLCASSYQGPGANVLTFGAGSRLTVL.

This chain uses TRBV24-1 with TRBJ2-1, with D perhaps matching TRBD1 (6 bases). The CDR3 spans 13 residues. Deletions cut 4 bases from V and 8 bases from J, with 11 bases between. Germline assignment: CDR1 KGHDR and CDR2 SFDVKD. This CDR3 is CATSDPGADEQFF. The CDR3 region has the DNA TGTGCCACCAGTGACCCAGGGGCCGATGAGCAGTTCTTC.

As to this clone: Because the CDR3 is missing its conserved closing phenylalanine or tryptophan, this is likely a read error. The limits of the CDR3 on the DNA are not certain, so only TCRdb's listed CDR3 is given. This chain joins TRBV7-2 and TRBJ1-4. The CDR3 is 15 residues long, ends included. Germline assignment: CDR1 SGHTA and CDR2 FQGNSA. The CDR3 is CASSPKRGDVVGFGS.

The CDR3 coding sequence is TGTGCCAGCACCGACAGGGGAACATCTGGTGAAAAACTGTTTTTT. Translating it yields CASTDRGTSGEKLFF. The chain has TRBV2 and TRBJ1-4; 8 positions match TRBD1. The junction had 11 bases not matched to a gene; V was cut back by 7 bases and J by 7 bases. The length of the CDR3 is 15 residues. CDR1 is SNHLY, CDR2 FYNNEI, per germline. The full variable domain, rest sourced from reference TRBV2 and TRBJ1-4, is EPEVTQTPSHQVTQMGQEVILRCVPISNHLYFYWYRQILGQKVEFLVSFYNNEISEKSEIFDDQFSVERPDGSNFTLKIRSTKLEDSAMYFCASTDRGTSGEKLFFGSGTQLSVL.

This CDR3 is CASSLGGSSYNSPLHF. The CDR3 nucleotides are TGTGCCAGCAGTTTAGGTGGGAGCTCCTATAATTCACCCCTCCACTTT. The rearrangement joins TRBV28 to TRBJ1-6, with D unclear. Germline V gene sequence: CDR1 MDHEN, CDR2 SYDVKM. Trimming cost V 2 bases and J 0 bases, with 8 bases left between them. There are 16 residues in the CDR3.

This chain connects TRBV12-3 or TRBV12-4 to TRBJ1-1; no clear D gene. The ends were cut back, 4 bases at V and 1 base at J, with 7 bases in the middle. The CDR3 length is 13 residues. The CDR3 bases are TGTGCCAGCAGTTGGAGCGGGAACACTGAAGCTTTCTTT. Translating gives CASSWSGNTEAFF.

This chain links TRBV6-2 or TRBV6-3 with TRBJ1-2; D ambiguous. This CDR3 has 13 amino acids. Per germline, CDR1 MNHEY and CDR2 SVGEGT. V was clipped by 2 bases and J by 5 bases, with 9 bases between them. The CDR3 protein is CASSYPGMYGYTF. The CDR3 bases are TGTGCCAGCAGTTACCCCGGGATGTATGGCTACACCTTC.

CDR3 sequence (DNA): TGTGCCAGCAGTTCCACAGGGTATAGGACTGAAGCTTTCTTT. This sequence encodes CASSSTGYRTEAFF. The chain recombines TRBV28 with TRBJ1-1; a possible D gene is TRBD1 (6 bases). Germline CDR1 and CDR2: MDHEN and SYDVKM. This CDR3 has 14 residues. Trimming pared 4 bases from V and 5 bases from J, leaving 14 bases between.

The chain links TRBV29-1 to TRBJ2-1; TRBD2 agrees at 7 bases. With 7 bases clipped from V and 8 bases from J, the junction kept 5 bases outside the gene matches. Germline V lookup: CDR1 SQVTM, CDR2 ANQGSEA. The CDR3 loop spans 11 amino acids. CDR3 nucleotides: TGCAGCGGGTCCCGGGGGGATGAGCAGTTCTTC. Translated: CSGSRGDEQFF.

V and J are TRBV2 and TRBJ2-1; TRBD2 matches 7 bases. Losses at the gene ends were 6 bases for V and 5 bases for J; bases not matched to a gene: 7. This CDR3 has 14 residues. Germline V gene sequence: CDR1 SNHLY, CDR2 FYNNEI. In nucleotides, the CDR3 is TGTGCCAGCAGGACCGGGACTACCAACAATGAGCAGTTCTTC. It codes for CASRTGTTNNEQFF.

This rearrangement joins TRBV18 to TRBJ1-2; tentatively, D is TRBD1 (6 bases). The CDR3 consists of 15 residues. The germline gives CDR1 KGHSH, CDR2 LQKENI. The V gene lost 0 bases and the J gene lost 7 bases, with 15 bases spanning the gap. The CDR3, as DNA: TGTGCCAGCTCACCACCTGGGGGGGCGCGATCTGGCTACACCTTC. Residues: CASSPPGGARSGYTF.

The rearrangement uses TRBV19 and TRBJ1-1; no definite D call. V dropped 9 bases and J dropped 4 bases, with 15 bases sitting between them. Germline V lookup: CDR1 LNHDA, CDR2 SQIVND (reference sequence). The CDR3 loop spans 13 amino acids. The chain's CDR3 is CASSQRPSTEAFF. CDR3 nucleotide sequence: TGTGCCAGCTCCCAACGGCCTAGCACTGAAGCTTTCTTT.

The J gene is TRBJ1-1, the V gene TRBV5-6; perhaps TRBD1 as D (5 bases). The CDR3 spans 13 residues. V was pared by 7 bases and J by 5 bases, with 15 bases between. Germline V lookup: CDR1 SGHDT, CDR2 YYEEEE. In DNA, the CDR3 is TGTGCCAGCTCCGGTAGGGGTCGAACTGAAGCTTTCTTT. Amino acids: CASSGRGRTEAFF. Complete variable domain (other parts from reference TRBV5-6 and TRBJ1-1): DAGVTQSPTHLIKTRGQQVTLRCSPKSGHDTVSWYQQALGQGPQFIFQYYEEEERQRGNFPDRFSGHQFPNYSSELNVNALLLGDSALYLCASSGRGRTEAFFGQGTRLTVV.

This chain links TRBV5-1 with TRBJ1-5; 8 nucleotides align to TRBD1. The CDR3 is made up of 15 amino acids. Trimming took 4 bases from V and 0 from J; bases not matched to a gene: 3. Germline V gene sequence: CDR1 SGHRS, CDR2 YFSETQ. The CDR3 sequence: CASSATGDSNQPQHF. CDR3 sequence (DNA): TGCGCCAGCAGCGCGACAGGGGATAGCAATCAGCCCCAGCATTTT.

A single count supports this clone. J is TRBJ1-2 and V is TRBV30, with TRBD1 matching 7 bases. The V segment lost 4 bases and the J segment 13 bases; nucleotides outside the gene matches: 12. CDR1 is GTSNPN and CDR2 is SVGIG in the germline V gene (reference sequence). This CDR3 is 12 amino acids long. CDR3 residues: CAWNHGQDKATF. DNA of the CDR3: TGTGCCTGGAACCACGGACAGGACAAGGCCACCTTC.

This rearrangement joins TRBV7-9 to TRBJ1-3, with 8 positions matching TRBD1. The CDR3 has 15 amino acids. Looked up from germline, CDR1 is SEHNR and CDR2 is FQNEAQ (reference sequence). Trimming at V came to 5 bases and at J to 4 bases, leaving 7 bases not matched to a gene. CDR3 nucleotide sequence: TGTGCCAGCAGCCCGGGACAGGCAATGGGAAACACCATATATTTT. This codes for CASSPGQAMGNTIYF.

J is TRBJ2-7 and V is TRBV6-7, with D maybe TRBD1 (5 bases). TRBV6-7 is labeled an ORF, and its function is uncertain. Trimming pared 0 bases from V and 2 bases from J, leaving 14 bases between. There are 16 residues in the CDR3. Here the CDR3 DNA reads TGTGCCAGCAGTTACTCGACAGATCGTAGGCCCTACGAGCAGTACGTC. Translation: CASSYSTDRRPYEQYV.

The chain carries TRBV5-1 and TRBJ1-2, with a weak D call TRBD1 (5 bases). CDR3 length: 14 residues. Germline lookup yields CDR1 SGHRS and CDR2 YFSETQ. Trimming took 0 bases from V and 8 from J, leaving 14 bases between them. CDR3 region: CASSLEWGPPGYTF. CDR3 coding DNA: TGCGCCAGCAGCTTGGAGTGGGGCCCCCCCGGCTACACCTTC. The full variable domain, in which reference TRBV5-1 and TRBJ1-2 provide the parts outside the CDR3, is KAGVTQTPRYLIKTRGQQVTLSCSPISGHRSVSWYQQTPGQGLQFLFEYFSETQRNKGNFPGRFSGRQFSNSRSEMNVSTLELGDSALYLCASSLEWGPPGYTFGSGTRLTVV.

This clone was picked up a small number of times. V and J are TRBV9 and TRBJ2-5; 10 bases align to TRBD2. With 3 bases clipped from V and 5 bases from J, the junction kept 13 bases outside the gene matches. CDR1 and CDR2 (germline): SGDLS, YYNGEE. The CDR3 loop spans 17 amino acids. The CDR3 protein is CASSGKGRSGGAETQYF. DNA for the CDR3: TGTGCCAGCAGCGGAAAAGGAAGAAGCGGGGGGGCGGAGACCCAGTACTTC.

The V and J genes are TRBV10-1 and TRBJ1-1; 10 nucleotides match TRBD1. Germline CDR1 reads WNHNN; CDR2 reads SYGVQD (reference sequence). CDR3 length: 14 amino acids. Trimming took 10 bases from V and 4 from J; bases not matched to a gene: 9. In DNA form, the CDR3 reads TGCGCCACCTCGGGACAGGGGTGCGGCACTGAAGCTTTCTTT. Amino acids: CATSGQGCGTEAFF.

The CDR3 DNA sequence: TGTGCCAGCAGTCCTGGAGGGACAGGGGTCGAATCTAATGAAAAACTGTTTTTT. Encoded protein: CASSPGGTGVESNEKLFF. The V and J genes are TRBV6-6 and TRBJ1-4; TRBD1 matches 10 bases. Trimming took 5 bases from V and 3 from J; bases not matched to a gene: 12. The length of the CDR3 is 18 residues. Germline CDR1 is MNHNY and CDR2 is SVGAGI (reference sequence).

The genes are TRBV19 and TRBJ2-3; TRBD1 agrees at 9 bases. Germline CDR1 is LNHDA and CDR2 is SQIVND (reference sequence). V dropped 8 bases and J dropped 3; count of bases not matched to a gene: 6. The CDR3 loop spans 14 amino acids. CDR3 protein: CASGGDRVTDTQYF. CDR3 DNA sequence: TGTGCCAGTGGGGGGGACAGGGTGACAGATACGCAGTATTTT.

This clone came up once. DNA for the CDR3: TGCGCCAGCAGCTCTCCGGGACAGAACTATGGCTACACCTTC. Protein product: CASSSPGQNYGYTF. The chain combines TRBV5-1 with TRBJ1-2, with 7 bases matching TRBD1. This CDR3 contains 14 residues. From germline, CDR1 is SGHRS and CDR2 YFSETQ. The V and J ends lost 3 bases and 2 bases, in that order; junction bases with no gene match: 4.

The chain is built from TRBV6-5 and TRBJ1-2; 7 nucleotides line up with TRBD1. The CDR3 contains 13 residues. With V trimmed by 6 bases and J by 7 bases, 8 bases remained unmatched. Germline V gene lookup returns CDR1 MNHEY and CDR2 SVGAGI. CDR3 sequence (DNA): TGTGCCAGCAGCAGACAGGGACTCTCTGGCTACACCTTC. It specifies CASSRQGLSGYTF.

The chain carries TRBV7-9 and TRBJ1-1; maybe TRBD1 (5 bases). CDR3 length: 14 residues. The germline V and J ends were trimmed by 5 bases and 3 bases, with 13 bases remaining between them. Germline V gene sequence: CDR1 SEHNR, CDR2 FQNEAQ (reference sequence). Here the CDR3 DNA reads TGTGCCAGCAGCCGTGCCCGGGGGGACACTGAAGCTTTCTTT. The encoded protein is CASSRARGDTEAFF.